These 22 T cell receptor beta chains were all obtained from the same sample, sequenced in a study of T cells in Graves' hyperthyroidism and ophthalmopathy. RNA transcripts served as the template for amplifying TCR beta CDR3 regions. The HTBI primer set drove a first-round RT-PCR of the TCR CDR3. One entry per CDR3 protein results from TCRdb running MiXCR on the multiplex PCR reads. The data show roughly 500,000 distinct CDR3 sequences, more than 45% seen once. The sample consisted of peripheral blood or thyroid tissue (not recorded which). These receptors came from an adult woman with Graves' disease, either hyperthyroidism or ophthalmopathy (not recorded which).

This clonotype has a count of ten or more. V usage is TRBV9 and J usage is TRBJ1-6; 8 bases are a match to TRBD1. The germline gives CDR1 SGDLS, CDR2 YYNGEE. The V segment lost 4 bases and the J segment 6 bases; nucleotides outside the gene matches: 6. CDR3 length equals 15 residues. CDR3 in amino acids: CASSPETGVNSPLHF. CDR3 nucleotides: TGTGCCAGCAGCCCCGAGACAGGGGTTAATTCACCCCTCCACTTT.

J is TRBJ2-7 and V is TRBV3-1; 10 bases agree with TRBD1. Trimming removed 1 base from V and 2 bases from J; junction bases left unmatched: 5. Germline assignment: CDR1 LGHDT and CDR2 YNNKEL (reference sequence). The CDR3 contains 16 residues. CDR3 in DNA: TGTGCCAGCAGCCAAGTATTTGGACAGGGGGCCTACGAGCAGTACTTC. Residues: CASSQVFGQGAYEQYF.

The V and J genes are TRBV20-1 and TRBJ2-7, with a possible D match to TRBD2 (6 bases). V shed 5 bases and J shed 2 bases, with 22 bases lying between them. This CDR3 has 16 amino acids. CDR1 is DFQATT, CDR2 SNEGSKA, per germline (reference sequence). CDR3 sequence: CSASPPLGLFTYEQYF. The DNA for the CDR3 is TGCAGTGCTTCGCCCCCCCTCGGACTATTCACCTACGAGCAGTACTTC.

The chain joins TRBV6-1 to TRBJ1-1; weak D call: TRBD1 (6 bases). Germline V lookup: CDR1 MNHNS, CDR2 SASEGT. Trimming removed 7 bases at V and 5 bases at J, with 20 bases between. The CDR3 is made up of 15 amino acids. The CDR3, as DNA: TGTGCCAGCAAATACCCTCTAGGGGGGGGAACTGAAGCTTTCTTT. This translates into CASKYPLGGGTEAFF.

Turning to this clonotype: This sequence may be a read error, since a much larger clone differs from it by one base. The V call is TRBV6-1, the J call TRBJ2-7; a weak D match, TRBD2 (5 bases). This CDR3 contains 15 residues. In germline, CDR1 is MNHNS, CDR2 SASEGT. CDR3 nucleotide sequence: TGTGCCAGCAGTGATGGTGCTGGCGGGTTATACGGGCAGTACTTC. It translates to CASSDGAGGLYGQYF.

This clonotype has just a few counts. V usage is TRBV7-9 and J usage is TRBJ1-1; D is uncertain. The germline V gene has CDR1 SEHNR and CDR2 FQNEAQ (reference sequence). V lost 5 bases and J 8 bases, leaving 6 bases between the germline ends. The CDR3 extends over 10 amino acids. The CDR3 reads CASSLDEAFF. CDR3 nucleotides: TGTGCCAGCAGCCTAGACGAAGCTTTCTTT.

V usage is TRBV20-1 and J usage is TRBJ2-2, with 11 bases fitting TRBD2. In germline, CDR1 is DFQATT, CDR2 SNEGSKA (reference sequence). The V segment lost 0 bases and the J segment 7 bases; nucleotides outside the gene matches: 7. The CDR3 has 16 residues. The CDR3 coding sequence is TGCAGTGCTAGAGATCTCCTAGCGGGAGGCGTCGGGGAGCTGTTTTTT. Protein product: CSARDLLAGGVGELFF.

This clonotype was seen a few times. A much bigger clone sits one base away, suggesting this may be a read error. This sequence joins TRBV7-2 and TRBJ2-7; TRBD2 matches at 8 bases. With 5 bases clipped from V and 9 bases from J, the junction kept 12 bases outside the gene matches. The CDR3 is 14 amino acids. Germline V lookup: CDR1 SGHTA, CDR2 FQGNSA. The CDR3 reads CASSPGTSFFRQYF. The CDR3 coding sequence is TGTGCCAGCAGCCCCGGGACTAGTTTTTTTCGGCAGTACTTC.

This chain connects TRBV24-1 to TRBJ1-2; D remains unclear. Germline CDR1 and CDR2: KGHDR and SFDVKD. The germline V and J ends were trimmed by 4 bases and 3 bases, with 14 bases remaining between them. This CDR3 region has 15 residues. The CDR3 DNA follows: TGTGCCACCAGTGAAGCCGGGAGGGAGGACTATGGCTACACCTTC. Protein sequence: CATSEAGREDYGYTF.

The chain joins TRBV5-6 to TRBJ1-2, with D possibly matching TRBD1 (5 bases). This CDR3 has 14 residues. Deletions cut 4 bases from V and 7 bases from J, with 17 bases between. CDR1 is SGHDT, CDR2 YYEEEE, per germline. The CDR3: CASSPIGGGTGYTF. DNA for the CDR3: TGTGCCAGCAGCCCAATCGGAGGTGGGACTGGCTACACCTTC. Full variable domain (missing parts from reference TRBV5-6 and TRBJ1-2): DAGVTQSPTHLIKTRGQQVTLRCSPKSGHDTVSWYQQALGQGPQFIFQYYEEEERQRGNFPDRFSGHQFPNYSSELNVNALLLGDSALYLCASSPIGGGTGYTFGSGTRLTVV.

This clonotype was counted at least ten times. The V and J genes are TRBV7-3 and TRBJ2-7; possibly TRBD1 for D (5 bases). Trimming took 5 bases from V and 2 from J, leaving 13 bases between them. CDR1 and CDR2 (germline): SGHTA, FQGTGA. The CDR3 is made up of 14 amino acids. The chain's CDR3 is CASSPGPLAYEQYF. CDR3 DNA: TGTGCCAGCAGCCCAGGGCCCTTAGCCTACGAGCAGTACTTC.

CDR3 in DNA: TGTGCCACCAGCAGGGGAGGGGCACGCGAGACCCAGTACTTC. It codes for CATSRGGARETQYF. The V call is TRBV15, the J call TRBJ2-5; TRBD2 matches at 7 bases. The CDR3 contains 14 residues. Looked up from germline, CDR1 is LNHNV and CDR2 is YYDKDF (reference sequence). V lost 3 bases, J lost 5 bases, and 6 bases stayed unmatched.

The gene calls are TRBV5-1 and TRBJ2-1; 8 bases align to TRBD2. The CDR3 totals 14 residues. Germline CDR1 reads SGHRS; CDR2 reads YFSETQ. V dropped 3 bases and J dropped 6; count of bases not matched to a gene: 5. The CDR3 DNA reads as TGCGCCAGCAGCTACGGAGCGGGGGCCAATGAGCAGTTCTTC. Its translation: CASSYGAGANEQFF.

This sequence joins TRBV20-1 and TRBJ2-3; D is unclear. Trimming removed 2 bases at V and 1 base at J, with 10 bases between. Germline-derived CDR1 and CDR2 are DFQATT and SNEGSKA (reference sequence). The CDR3 sequence is 14 residues long. The CDR3 here is CSARRGGGTDTQYF. The CDR3 bases are TGCAGTGCTAGACGCGGTGGTGGCACAGATACGCAGTATTTT.

The chain combines TRBV5-1 with TRBJ1-1; maybe TRBD1 (6 bases). The germline V and J ends were trimmed by 4 bases and 5 bases, with 9 bases remaining between them. Germline V gives CDR1 SGHRS, CDR2 YFSETQ. The CDR3 contains 12 residues. CDR3 amino acids: CASSQDRTEAFF. CDR3 DNA sequence: TGCGCCAGCAGCCAGGACAGAACTGAAGCTTTCTTT.

V is TRBV7-3 and J is TRBJ2-5; D is unclear. CDR1 is SGHTA and CDR2 is FQGTGA in the germline V gene. CDR3 length: 12 amino acids. V was trimmed by 6 bases and J by 2 bases, leaving 7 bases between them. The CDR3 DNA sequence: TGTGCCAGCAGACCCGGGCAAGAGACCCAGTACTTC. This gives the protein CASRPGQETQYF.

Details on this clonotype: Relative to the germline gene, one junction end is altered; a read error may explain this. The chain recombines TRBV6-6 with TRBJ1-2, with D hard to call. CDR3 length: 15 amino acids. Germline V gene sequence: CDR1 MNHNY, CDR2 SVGAGI (reference sequence). The CDR3 nucleotides read TGCGCCAACAGCCCAAACAAAGGGTACGACTATGGCTACACCTTC. Protein sequence: CANSPNKGYDYGYTF.

Only a few counts were recorded for this clonotype. The V and J genes are TRBV4-1 and TRBJ1-5; D may be TRBD1 (6 bases). CDR3 length equals 16 residues. Trimming took off 4 bases at V and 5 bases at J, with 18 bases between the two ends. Germline loops: CDR1 MGHRA, CDR2 YSYEKL. The CDR3 loop is CASSLGGSRGDQPQHF. In DNA, the CDR3 is TGCGCCAGCAGCCTCGGCGGGAGTAGGGGGGATCAGCCCCAGCATTTT.

At least ten counts were recorded for this clonotype. The rearrangement links TRBV7-2 to TRBJ2-5; D ambiguous. Trimming stripped 0 bases from V and 3 bases from J, with 8 bases between. Germline V gene sequence: CDR1 SGHTA, CDR2 FQGNSA. There are 14 residues in the CDR3. The CDR3 DNA reads as TGTGCCAGCAGCTTAGCGATTCGGGAAGAGACCCAGTACTTC. It encodes CASSLAIREETQYF.

A note on this clonotype: A read error may explain this, as a much larger clone is one base away. V and J are TRBV29-1 and TRBJ2-7; D gene uncertain. The CDR3 is 11 amino acids. Trimming removed 7 bases from V and 3 bases from J, with 10 bases in between. Germline CDR1 SQVTM, CDR2 ANQGSEA. CDR3 bases: TGCAGCGCCTCAGAGAGCTACGAGCAGTACTTC. Its translation: CSASESYEQYF.

This clonotype came up a few times. This chain joins TRBV20-1 and TRBJ2-3; D is unclear. This CDR3 has 11 amino acids. V dropped 6 bases and J dropped 6 bases, with 10 bases sitting between them. CDR1 is DFQATT and CDR2 is SNEGSKA in the germline V gene (reference sequence). DNA of the CDR3: TGCAGTGCGAATCCATATGATACGCAGTATTTT. The encoded protein is CSANPYDTQYF.

CDR3 DNA sequence: TGTGCCAGTGGCGGTGGGGCGGCGTTACAAGAGACCCAGTACTTC. Amino acids: CASGGGAALQETQYF. The chain couples TRBV7-6 to TRBJ2-5; D possibly corresponds to TRBD1 (5 bases). The V gene lost 9 bases and the J gene lost 2 bases, with 19 bases spanning the gap. From germline, CDR1 is SGHVS and CDR2 FNYEAQ. There are 15 residues in the CDR3. The full variable domain, its missing parts supplied by reference TRBV7-6 and TRBJ2-5, is GAGVSQSPRYKVTKRGQDVALRCDPISGHVSLYWYRQALGQGPEFLTYFNYEAQQDKSGLPNDRFSAERPEGSISTLTIQRTEQRDSAMYRCASGGGAALQETQYFGPGTRLLVL.